The clone carrying this TCR beta chain was detected only a few times. The record originates from a study of blood T cells in healthy people across ages. Germline CDR1 reads ENHRY; CDR2 reads SYGVKD. The CDR3 spans 14 residues. With V trimmed by 8 bases and J by 1 base, 6 bases remained unmatched. A second about 7 to 12 cycle PCR used barcoded and J-beta primers. TCRdb recomputed calls from the 5' RACE reads with MiXCR, one row per CDR3 protein. Of approximately 1,000,000 distinct CDR3 sequences listed, around 45% are singletons. Sequencing used blood. This sequence originates from a woman in her sixties or seventies in good health. V usage is TRBV10-3 and J usage is TRBJ2-5; 8 bases are a match to TRBD2. The CDR3 loop reads CAISGGRTQETQYF. CDR3 DNA: TGTGCCATCTCAGGCGGGAGGACCCAAGAGACCCAGTACTTC.